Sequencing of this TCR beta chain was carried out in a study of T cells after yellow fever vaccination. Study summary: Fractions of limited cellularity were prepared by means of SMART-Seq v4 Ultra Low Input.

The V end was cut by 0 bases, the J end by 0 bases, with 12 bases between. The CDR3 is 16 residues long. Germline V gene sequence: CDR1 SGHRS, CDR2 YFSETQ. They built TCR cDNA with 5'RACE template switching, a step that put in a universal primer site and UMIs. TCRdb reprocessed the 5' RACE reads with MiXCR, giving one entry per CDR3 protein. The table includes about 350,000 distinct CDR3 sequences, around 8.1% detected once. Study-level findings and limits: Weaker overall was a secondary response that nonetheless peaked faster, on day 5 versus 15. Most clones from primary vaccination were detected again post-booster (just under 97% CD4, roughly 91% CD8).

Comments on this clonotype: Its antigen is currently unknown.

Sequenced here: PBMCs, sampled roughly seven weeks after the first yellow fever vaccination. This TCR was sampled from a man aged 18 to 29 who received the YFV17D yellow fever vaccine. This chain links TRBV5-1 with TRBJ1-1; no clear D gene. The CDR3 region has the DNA TGCGCCAGCAGCTTGGGGTGGGAGTCTATGAACACTGAAGCTTTCTTT. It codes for CASSLGWESMNTEAFF.